The clone carrying this T cell receptor beta chain came up once. The data stem from a study of shared clonotypes between healthy human individuals. J gave up 8 bases and V 0 bases, and 8 bases lay outside the gene matches. Germline V lookup: CDR1 SNHLY, CDR2 FYNNEI. The CDR3 extends over 16 amino acids. Terminally differentiated effector memory CD45RA+ cells were left out of the naive CD8 fraction, which was CD45RO-negative and positively selected for CCR7. An assay was performed, and its level was deep. Using immunoSEQ multiplex PCR, the repertoire was profiled, and TCRdb retains in-frame clones only, with some absent. In the table there are some 2.1 million clones, 85% to 95% of which are singletons.

The TCR comes from a man younger than 35 in good health. Some clones in this sample may be carry-over from other donors' samples. V and J are TRBV2 and TRBJ2-3; 10 positions agree with TRBD2. Sample: naive CD8+ T cells from PBMCs. CDR3 coding DNA: TGTGCCAGCAGTGAAGCTGCTAGCGGGAGATTGGGTACGCAGTATTTT. This codes for CASSEAASGRLGTQYF. Using reference TRBV2 and TRBJ2-3 for the parts outside the CDR3, the full variable domain is EPEVTQTPSHQVTQMGQEVILRCVPISNHLYFYWYRQILGQKVEFLVSFYNNEISEKSEIFDDQFSVERPDGSNFTLKIRSTKLEDSAMYFCASSEAASGRLGTQYFGPGTRLTVL.